This TCR beta chain was observed in a study of blood T cell repertoires in COVID-19. Seattle patient enrollment occurred during active infection, with longitudinal follow-up thereafter. In the study's own analysis: How many nucleated cells were present was estimated from reference gene primer amplification. The method was immunoSEQ multiplex PCR; TCRdb's version includes in-frame clones alone and lacks a portion of them. V and J calls and clone size are as listed in that table; D and trimming were resolved from the DNA. Of around 400,000 clones detected, roughly 86% appear once; the ten largest clones hold 2.3%. Trimming left V 1 base short and J 3 bases short, with 5 bases between. The germline CDR1 and CDR2 sequences are KGHDR and SFDVKD. The CDR3 covers 13 residues.

The sequence came from a woman aged 55-70 years with COVID-19, enrolled during active disease. Material: peripheral blood. The chain uses TRBV24-1 and TRBJ1-1, with no clear D. CDR3 DNA: TGTGCCACCAGTGATTTCCGGGACACTGAAGCTTTCTTT. Amino acids: CATSDFRDTEAFF.